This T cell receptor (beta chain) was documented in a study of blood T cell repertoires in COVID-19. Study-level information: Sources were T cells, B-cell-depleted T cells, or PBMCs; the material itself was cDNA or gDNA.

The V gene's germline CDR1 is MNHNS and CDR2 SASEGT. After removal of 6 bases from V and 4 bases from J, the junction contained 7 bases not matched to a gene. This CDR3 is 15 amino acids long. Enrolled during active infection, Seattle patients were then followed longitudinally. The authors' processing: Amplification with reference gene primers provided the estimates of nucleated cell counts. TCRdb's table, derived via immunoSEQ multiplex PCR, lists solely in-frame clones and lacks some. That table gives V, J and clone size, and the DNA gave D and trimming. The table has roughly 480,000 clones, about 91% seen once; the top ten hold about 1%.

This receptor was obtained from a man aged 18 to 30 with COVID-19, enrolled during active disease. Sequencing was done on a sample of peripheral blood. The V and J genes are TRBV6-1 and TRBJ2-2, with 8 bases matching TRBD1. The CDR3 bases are TGTGCCAGCAGCCTGGGACAGGCGGGCACCGGGGAGCTGTTTTTT. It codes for CASSLGQAGTGELFF.